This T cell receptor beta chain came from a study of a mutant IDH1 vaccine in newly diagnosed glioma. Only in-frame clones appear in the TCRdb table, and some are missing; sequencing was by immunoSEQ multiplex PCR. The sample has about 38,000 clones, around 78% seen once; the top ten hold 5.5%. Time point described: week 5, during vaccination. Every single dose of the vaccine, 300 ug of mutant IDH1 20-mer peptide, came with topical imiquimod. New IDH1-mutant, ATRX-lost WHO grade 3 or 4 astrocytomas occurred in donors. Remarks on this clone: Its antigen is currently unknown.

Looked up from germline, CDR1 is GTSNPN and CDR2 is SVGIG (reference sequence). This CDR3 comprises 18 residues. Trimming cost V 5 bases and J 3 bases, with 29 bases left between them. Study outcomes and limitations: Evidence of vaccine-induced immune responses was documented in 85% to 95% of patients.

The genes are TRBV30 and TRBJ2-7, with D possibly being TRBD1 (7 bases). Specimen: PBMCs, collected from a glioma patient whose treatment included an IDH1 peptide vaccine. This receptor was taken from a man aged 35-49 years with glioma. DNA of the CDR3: TGTGCCTGGGATGCTGCGGGACAGACAACAAAGCCAGACTACGAGCAGTACTTC. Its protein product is CAWDAAGQTTKPDYEQYF.